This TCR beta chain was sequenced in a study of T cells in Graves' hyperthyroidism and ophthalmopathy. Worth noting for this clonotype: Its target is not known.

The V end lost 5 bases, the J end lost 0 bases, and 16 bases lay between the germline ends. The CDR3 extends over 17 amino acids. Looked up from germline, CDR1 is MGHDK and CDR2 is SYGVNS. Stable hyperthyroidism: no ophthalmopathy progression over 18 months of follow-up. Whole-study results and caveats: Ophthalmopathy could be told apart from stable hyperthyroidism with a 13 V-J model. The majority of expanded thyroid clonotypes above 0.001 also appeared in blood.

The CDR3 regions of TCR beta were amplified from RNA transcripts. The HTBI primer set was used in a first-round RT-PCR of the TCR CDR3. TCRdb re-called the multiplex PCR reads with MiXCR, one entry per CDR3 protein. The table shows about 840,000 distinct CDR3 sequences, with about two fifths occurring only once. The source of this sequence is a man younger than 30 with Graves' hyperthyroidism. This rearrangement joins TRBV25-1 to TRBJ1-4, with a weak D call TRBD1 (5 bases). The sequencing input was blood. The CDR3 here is CASSYSLLTATNEKLFF. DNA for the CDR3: TGTGCCAGCAGTTACAGCCTACTGACAGCAACTAATGAAAAACTGTTTTTT.